This entry lists 13 T cell receptor beta chains sequenced from one sample in a study of blood T cell repertoires in COVID-19. The method was immunoSEQ multiplex PCR; TCRdb's version includes in-frame clones alone and lacks a portion of them. Of around 220,000 clones in the sample, 84% were seen once. What was sequenced was PBMCs or T cells enriched from blood (not recorded which). The receptors shown here come from a woman in her thirties or forties who had recovered from COVID-19.

The chain has TRBV10-3 and TRBJ1-2; possible D gene TRBD1, 5 bases. CDR1 is ENHRY and CDR2 is SYGVKD in the germline V gene. V was pared by 3 bases and J by 3 bases, with 8 bases between. There are 13 residues in the CDR3. The CDR3, as DNA: TGTGCCATCAGTGACCAGGGCTACTATGGCTACACCTTC. This translates into CAISDQGYYGYTF.

This chain joins TRBV11-2 and TRBJ1-1; 10 bases agree with TRBD1. This CDR3 contains 16 residues. Germline values: CDR1 SGHAT, CDR2 FQNNGV. The J segment lost 3 bases and the V segment lost 6 bases, leaving 10 bases of the junction unmatched. The CDR3 spells CASRKPGQGRYTEAFF. CDR3 DNA sequence: TGTGCCAGCAGAAAACCGGGACAGGGGAGGTACACTGAAGCTTTCTTT.

CDR3 region: CASSPAGANTEAFF. The CDR3 DNA reads TGCGCCAGCAGTCCGGCGGGGGCGAACACTGAAGCTTTCTTT. V gene TRBV5-1 combines with J gene TRBJ1-1; possible D gene TRBD1, 6 bases. CDR3 length: 14 amino acids. V gave up 5 bases and J gave up 1 base, with 12 bases separating them. Germline CDR1 and CDR2: SGHRS and YFSETQ.

The chain has TRBV7-9 and TRBJ1-5, with D possibly matching TRBD1 (5 bases). Per germline, CDR1 SEHNR and CDR2 FQNEAQ (reference sequence). This CDR3 is 11 amino acids long. The V and J ends lost 4 bases and 12 bases respectively, with 10 bases between them. CDR3 region: CASSSGRGQHF. The CDR3 DNA reads as TGTGCCAGCAGCTCCGGTAGGGGCCAGCATTTT. Combining the CDR3 with reference TRBV7-9 and TRBJ1-5 gives the whole variable domain DTGVSQNPRHKITKRGQNVTFRCDPISEHNRLYWYRQTLGQGPEFLTYFQNEAQLEKSRLLSDRFSAERPKGSFSTLEIQRTEQGDSAMYLCASSSGRGQHFGDGTRLSIL.

This chain joins TRBV19 and TRBJ2-1; 8 bases agree with TRBD1. The length of the CDR3 is 13 residues. V lost 3 bases, J lost 10 bases, and 5 bases stayed unmatched. In germline, CDR1 is LNHDA, CDR2 SQIVND (reference sequence). The CDR3 DNA reads TGTGCCAGTAGTATCACAGGGGGGTCCGAGCAGTTCTTC. Amino acid sequence: CASSITGGSEQFF.

The rearrangement links TRBV11-3 to TRBJ2-1, with D hard to call. The CDR3 loop spans 12 amino acids. V was cut by 3 bases and J by 4 bases, with 4 bases left in between. Germline lookup yields CDR1 SGHNT and CDR2 YENEEA. The CDR3 loop reads CASSFGYNEQFF. The CDR3 DNA follows: TGTGCCAGCAGCTTCGGGTACAATGAGCAGTTCTTC.

J is TRBJ1-1 and V is TRBV11-3; D gene uncertain. The CDR3 is 12 residues long. V was cut by 3 bases and J by 1 base, with 3 bases left in between. The germline gives CDR1 SGHNT, CDR2 YENEEA. CDR3 in DNA: TGTGCCAGCAGCTTCAGGAACACTGAAGCTTTCTTT. The encoded protein is CASSFRNTEAFF.

The chain joins TRBV2 to TRBJ1-1, with a tentative D call TRBD1 (5 bases). V was shortened by 7 bases and J by 0 bases, with 12 bases between the two germline ends. Germline assignment: CDR1 SNHLY and CDR2 FYNNEI. The CDR3 spans 14 residues. CDR3 sequence (DNA): TGTGCCAGCAAGAGGACAACTCTGAACACTGAAGCTTTCTTT. It encodes CASKRTTLNTEAFF. The full variable domain, with the rest looked up from reference TRBV2 and TRBJ1-1, is EPEVTQTPSHQVTQMGQEVILRCVPISNHLYFYWYRQILGQKVEFLVSFYNNEISEKSEIFDDQFSVERPDGSNFTLKIRSTKLEDSAMYFCASKRTTLNTEAFFGQGTRLTVV.

The chain combines TRBV19 with TRBJ1-1, with D possibly matching TRBD1 (6 bases). V gave up 8 bases and J gave up 1 base, with 26 bases separating them. Germline CDR1 LNHDA, CDR2 SQIVND (reference sequence). This CDR3 region has 18 residues. CDR3 bases: TGTGCCAGTCGTCCAGGGGCTGGGGGCGAGGGCCAGAACACTGAAGCTTTCTTT. Translating gives CASRPGAGGEGQNTEAFF. The whole variable domain, filled in from reference TRBV19 and TRBJ1-1, reads DGGITQSPKYLFRKEGQNVTLSCEQNLNHDAMYWYRQDPGQGLRLIYYSQIVNDFQKGDIAEGYSVSREKKESFPLTVTSAQKNPTAFYLCASRPGAGGEGQNTEAFFGQGTRLTVV.

The chain recombines TRBV5-1 with TRBJ2-2, with 8 bases matching TRBD2. Germline CDR1 SGHRS, CDR2 YFSETQ. This CDR3 region has 17 residues. Trimming cost V 4 bases and J 7 bases; bases outside gene matches: 15. Written as DNA, the CDR3 is TGCGCCAGCAGCCCGCTGGCCAGCGGGAGCTCCGGCGGGGAGCTGTTTTTT. Its protein is CASSPLASGSSGGELFF.

The J gene is TRBJ2-1, the V gene TRBV7-8; 15 bases align to TRBD2. CDR1 and CDR2 from the germline V gene are SGHVS and FQNEAQ. After removal of 5 bases from V and 7 bases from J, the junction contained 6 bases not matched to a gene. The CDR3 runs 16 residues. CDR3 DNA: TGTGCCAGCAGCCGGACTAGCGGGAGGGCGTTTAATGAGCAGTTCTTC. This encodes CASSRTSGRAFNEQFF.

This clone was counted once. The chain has TRBV5-1 and TRBJ2-2; 9 bases are a match to TRBD2. V was pared by 3 bases and J by 0 bases, with 0 bases of the junction left unmatched. The CDR3 totals 15 residues. CDR1 is SGHRS and CDR2 is YFSETQ in the germline V gene. The CDR3 DNA reads as TGCGCCAGCAGCTGGACTAGCGCGAACACCGGGGAGCTGTTTTTT. It codes for CASSWTSANTGELFF.

The chain joins TRBV4-1 to TRBJ2-2; 12 bases map to TRBD2. CDR1 MGHRA and CDR2 YSYEKL come from the germline V gene. This CDR3 comprises 19 residues. The junction had 11 bases not matched to a gene; V was cut back by 4 bases and J by 2 bases. Here the CDR3 DNA reads TGCGCCAGCAGCCGAATCCTACTAGCGGGAGGAACTAACACCGGGGAGCTGTTTTTT. As protein: CASSRILLAGGTNTGELFF.